This TCR beta chain was sequenced in a study of blood T cells in healthy people across ages. Study findings and constraints: Diversity of TCR beta per million T cells declined in a roughly linear way with age. Conclusively comparing naive with antigen-experienced cells was impossible with unsorted PBMCs. Both naive CD4+ cell counts and diversity were greater in long-lived donors than in aged donors.

A sample-barcoded 5' primer and a J-beta primer mix were used in a second PCR of roughly 7 to 11 cycles. A template-switch adaptor containing 12 random nucleotides labeled each cDNA molecule. TCRdb itself ran the 5' RACE reads through MiXCR, one entry per CDR3 protein. The data contain some 710,000 distinct CDR3 sequences, about half of them singletons. Per the germline V gene, CDR1 is LNHDA and CDR2 is SQIVND (reference sequence). CDR3 length equals 15 residues. Comments on this clonotype: Antigen unknown. At one end, the junction sequence differs from germline, possibly due to a read error.

This TCR was sampled from a man older than 75 in good health. The source material was blood. The rearrangement joins TRBV19 to TRBJ2-3; 9 bases are a match to TRBD2. CDR3 DNA sequence: TGTGCCGGTAGTCCGACTAGCGGACCCAGGGATACGCAGTATTTT. This sequence encodes CAGSPTSGPRDTQYF.